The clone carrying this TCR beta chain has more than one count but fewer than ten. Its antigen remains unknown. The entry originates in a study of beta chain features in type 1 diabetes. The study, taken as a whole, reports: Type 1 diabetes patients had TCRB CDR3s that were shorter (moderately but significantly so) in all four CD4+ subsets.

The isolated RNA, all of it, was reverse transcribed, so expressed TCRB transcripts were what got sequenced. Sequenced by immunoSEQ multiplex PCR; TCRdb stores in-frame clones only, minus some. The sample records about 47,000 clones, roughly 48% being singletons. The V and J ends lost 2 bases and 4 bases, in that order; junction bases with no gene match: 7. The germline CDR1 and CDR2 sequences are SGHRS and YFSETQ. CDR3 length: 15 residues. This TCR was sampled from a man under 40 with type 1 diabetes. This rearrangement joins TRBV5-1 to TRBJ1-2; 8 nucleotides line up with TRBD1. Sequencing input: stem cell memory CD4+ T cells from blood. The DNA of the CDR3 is TGCGCCAGCAGCTTCGGACAGGGCGGACGCTATGGCTACACCTTC. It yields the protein CASSFGQGGRYGYTF. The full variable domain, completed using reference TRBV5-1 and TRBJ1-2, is KAGVTQTPRYLIKTRGQQVTLSCSPISGHRSVSWYQQTPGQGLQFLFEYFSETQRNKGNFPGRFSGRQFSNSRSEMNVSTLELGDSALYLCASSFGQGGRYGYTFGSGTRLTVV.